Included here is one T cell receptor beta chain sequence, with context. The sample comes from a study of T cell repertoires in cytomegalovirus infection. TCRdb re-analysed the reads in MiXCR, keeping a single row per CDR3 protein. The sample has 210,000 or so distinct CDR3 sequences, about 7% seen once. The sequenced sample consisted of PBMCs. The receptor comes from a human donor in good health (CMV status not recorded). Some clones in this sample may be carry-over from other donors' samples.

CDR3: CAWSLPSGGLNEQFF. Written as DNA, the CDR3 is TGTGCCTGGAGTCTTCCTAGCGGGGGGCTCAATGAGCAGTTCTTC. This chain connects TRBV30 to TRBJ2-1; 11 positions match TRBD2. This CDR3 spans 15 amino acids. V trimming: 2 bases; J trimming: 6 bases; junction bases outside the gene matches: 6. Germline assignment: CDR1 GTSNPN and CDR2 SVGIG (reference sequence).